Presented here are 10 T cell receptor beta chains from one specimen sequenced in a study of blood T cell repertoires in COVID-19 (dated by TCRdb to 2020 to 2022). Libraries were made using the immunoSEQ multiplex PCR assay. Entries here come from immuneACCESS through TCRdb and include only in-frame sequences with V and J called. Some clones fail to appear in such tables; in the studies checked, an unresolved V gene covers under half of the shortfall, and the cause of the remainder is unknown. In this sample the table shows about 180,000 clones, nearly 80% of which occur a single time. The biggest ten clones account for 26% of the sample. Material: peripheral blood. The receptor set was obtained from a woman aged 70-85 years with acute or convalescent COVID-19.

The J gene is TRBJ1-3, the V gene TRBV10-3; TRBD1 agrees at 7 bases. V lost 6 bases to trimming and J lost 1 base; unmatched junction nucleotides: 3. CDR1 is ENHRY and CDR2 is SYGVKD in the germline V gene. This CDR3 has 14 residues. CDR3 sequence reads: CAIRGTESGNTIYF. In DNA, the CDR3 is TGTGCCATCAGGGGGACAGAATCTGGAAACACCATATATTTT.

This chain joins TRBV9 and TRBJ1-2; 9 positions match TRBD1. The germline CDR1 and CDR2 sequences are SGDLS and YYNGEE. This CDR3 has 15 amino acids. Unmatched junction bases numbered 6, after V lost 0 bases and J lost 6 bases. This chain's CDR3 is CASSVDGTGFDGYTF. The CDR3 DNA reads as TGTGCCAGCAGCGTAGATGGGACAGGGTTCGATGGCTACACCTTC.

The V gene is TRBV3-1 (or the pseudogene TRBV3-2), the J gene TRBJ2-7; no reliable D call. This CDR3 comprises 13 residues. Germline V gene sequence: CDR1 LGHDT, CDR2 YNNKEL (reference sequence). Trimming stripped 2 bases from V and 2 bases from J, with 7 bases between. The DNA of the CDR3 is TGTGCCAGCAGCCAATTCCGAGCCTACGAGCAGTACTTC. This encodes CASSQFRAYEQYF.

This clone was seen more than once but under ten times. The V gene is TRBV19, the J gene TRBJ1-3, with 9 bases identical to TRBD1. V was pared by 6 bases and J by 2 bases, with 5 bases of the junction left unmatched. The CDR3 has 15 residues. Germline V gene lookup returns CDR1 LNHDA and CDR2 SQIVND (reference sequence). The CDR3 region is CASRRDRETGNTIYF. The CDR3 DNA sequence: TGTGCCAGTAGGCGGGACAGGGAAACTGGAAACACCATATATTTT.

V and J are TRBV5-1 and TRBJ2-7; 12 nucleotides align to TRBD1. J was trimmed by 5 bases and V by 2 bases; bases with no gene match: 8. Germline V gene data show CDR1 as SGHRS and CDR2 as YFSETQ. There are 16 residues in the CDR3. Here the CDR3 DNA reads TGCGCCAGCAGCTTATTAACCGGGACAGGGGGCCACGAGCAGTACTTC. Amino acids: CASSLLTGTGGHEQYF.

The CDR3 bases are TGTGCCAGCTCACCACGACAGGCCGCTACGGCCAAAAACATTCAGTACTTC. It yields the protein CASSPRQAATAKNIQYF. V usage is TRBV18 and J usage is TRBJ2-4; tentative D call: TRBD1 (6 bases). CDR1 KGHSH and CDR2 LQKENI come from the germline V gene. Trimming took off 1 base at V and 1 base at J, with 14 bases between the two ends. The CDR3 has 17 amino acids. The entire variable domain, with the rest obtained from reference TRBV18 and TRBJ2-4, is as follows: NAGVMQNPRHLVRRRGQEARLRCSPMKGHSHVYWYRQLPEEGLKFMVYLQKENIIDESGMPKERFSAEFPKEGPSILRIQQVVRGDSAAYFCASSPRQAATAKNIQYFGAGTRLSVL.

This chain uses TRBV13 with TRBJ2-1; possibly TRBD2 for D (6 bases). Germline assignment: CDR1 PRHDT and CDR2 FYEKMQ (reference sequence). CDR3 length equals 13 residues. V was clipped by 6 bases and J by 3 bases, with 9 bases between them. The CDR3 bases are TGTGCCAGCAGAATTAGCGGCTACAATGAGCAGTTCTTC. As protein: CASRISGYNEQFF.

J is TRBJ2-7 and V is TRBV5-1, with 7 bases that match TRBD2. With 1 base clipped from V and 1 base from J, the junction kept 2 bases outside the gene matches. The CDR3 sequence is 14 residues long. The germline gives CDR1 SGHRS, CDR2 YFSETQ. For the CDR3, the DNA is TGCGCCAGCAGCTTGAGCGGGGTTTCCTACGAGCAGTACTTC. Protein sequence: CASSLSGVSYEQYF.

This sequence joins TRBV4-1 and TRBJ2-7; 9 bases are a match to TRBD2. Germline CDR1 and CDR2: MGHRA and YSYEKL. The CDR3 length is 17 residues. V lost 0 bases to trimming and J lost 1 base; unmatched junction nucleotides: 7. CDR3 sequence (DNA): TGCGCCAGCAGCCAAGATCAATCACTAGCGGGTTCCTACGAGCAGTACTTC. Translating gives CASSQDQSLAGSYEQYF.

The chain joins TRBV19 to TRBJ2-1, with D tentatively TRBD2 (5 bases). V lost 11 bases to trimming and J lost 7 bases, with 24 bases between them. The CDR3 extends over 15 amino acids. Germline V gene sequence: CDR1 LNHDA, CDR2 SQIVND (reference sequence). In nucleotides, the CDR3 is TGTGCCGGTCGCAGACTATGGGTCAGATTAAATGAGCAGTTCTTC. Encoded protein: CAGRRLWVRLNEQFF.